The next 20 T cell receptor beta chains were all read from a single sample in a study of T cells after yellow fever vaccination. Via MiXCR, TCRdb re-called the 5' RACE reads, giving one row per CDR3 protein. Counted here are hundreds of thousands of distinct CDR3 sequences, over 15% occurring once; the ten biggest clones make up more than 13%. The starting material was PBMCs, obtained 15 days after the yellow fever booster vaccination. These receptors all stem from a man aged 25-45 years who received the YFV17D yellow fever vaccine.

This clonotype was seen a few times. The V gene is TRBV7-2, the J gene TRBJ1-5; 8 nucleotides align to TRBD1. The CDR3 loop spans 14 amino acids. The V gene end was trimmed by 5 bases and the J gene end by 7 bases; junction bases not matched to a gene: 7. Germline CDR1 is SGHTA and CDR2 is FQGNSA. Written as DNA, the CDR3 is TGTGCCAGCAGCCAAAGGGACAGGCGGCAGCCCCAGCATTTT. Its protein is CASSQRDRRQPQHF.

This CDR3 is CASSLGLAGGPTKNEQFF. The CDR3 region has the DNA TGCGCCAGCAGCTTGGGACTAGCGGGAGGGCCCACTAAAAATGAGCAGTTCTTC. The V and J genes are TRBV5-1 and TRBJ2-1, with 14 bases matching TRBD2. With 0 bases clipped from V and 7 bases from J, the junction kept 9 bases outside the gene matches. The CDR3 spans 18 residues. The germline CDR1 and CDR2 sequences are SGHRS and YFSETQ.

This clonotype was observed a handful of times. The chain employs TRBV7-2 and TRBJ2-5; D is tentatively TRBD1 or TRBD2 (5 bases each). Per germline, CDR1 SGHTA and CDR2 FQGNSA. The CDR3 loop spans 16 amino acids. Trimming removed 1 base from V and 2 bases from J, with 14 bases in between. The CDR3 bases are TGTGCCAGCAGCTTAGTGGCGGGCACAGGACAAGAGACCCAGTACTTC. It codes for CASSLVAGTGQETQYF.

This clonotype has a handful of counts. The rearrangement links TRBV7-6 to TRBJ2-7, with 10 nucleotides matching TRBD1. Per germline, CDR1 SGHVS and CDR2 FNYEAQ. The junction had 9 bases not matched to a gene; V was cut back by 4 bases and J by 6 bases. There are 15 residues in the CDR3. The DNA for the CDR3 is TGTGCCAGCAGCTCGTACCGGGACAGGGGAGGCGAGCAGTACTTC. Amino acids: CASSSYRDRGGEQYF. Filled out from reference TRBV7-6 and TRBJ2-7, the complete variable domain reads GAGVSQSPRYKVTKRGQDVALRCDPISGHVSLYWYRQALGQGPEFLTYFNYEAQQDKSGLPNDRFSAERPEGSISTLTIQRTEQRDSAMYRCASSSYRDRGGEQYFGPGTRLTVT.

This clonotype was picked up a small number of times. The rearrangement links TRBV21-1 to TRBJ2-3; the table calls TRBD1, which could not be checked here. TRBV21-1 is a recognized pseudogene. The CDR3 covers 18 residues. The chain's CDR3 is CASSGEQSGGSGRDTQYF. Here the CDR3 DNA reads TGTGCCAGCAGTGGAGAGCAGAGTGGGGGGTCCGGCAGGGATACGCAGTATTTT.

This clonotype was recorded at least ten times. The chain couples TRBV6-5 to TRBJ2-7; D gene unclear. Germline V CDR1 and CDR2: MNHEY, SVGAGI. Deletions cut 6 bases from V and 0 bases from J, with 6 bases between. This CDR3 is 12 amino acids long. This CDR3 reads CASSASSYEQYF. The CDR3 DNA follows: TGTGCCAGCAGCGCTAGCTCCTACGAGCAGTACTTC.

This clonotype was counted between two and nine times. This chain joins TRBV10-3 and TRBJ2-2; 7 bases are shared with TRBD1. Germline V gene data show CDR1 as ENHRY and CDR2 as SYGVKD. This CDR3 comprises 18 residues. Trimming cost V 2 bases and J 0 bases; bases outside gene matches: 9. In DNA form, the CDR3 reads TGTGCCATCAGTGAGGTCGTGGTCGGGACAGCGAACACCGGGGAGCTGTTTTTT. It is translated as CAISEVVVGTANTGELFF.

This clonotype has only a few counts. The rearrangement joins TRBV20-1 to TRBJ1-6; 10 bases map to TRBD1. V lost 3 bases, J lost 5 bases, and 4 bases stayed unmatched. The CDR3 extends over 15 amino acids. Germline CDR1 and CDR2: DFQATT and SNEGSKA (reference sequence). CDR3 loop: CSARRGTGDNSPLHF. As DNA, the CDR3 is TGCAGTGCTAGGAGGGGGACAGGGGATAATTCACCCCTCCACTTT.

In this sample, this clonotype turned up a few times. This chain uses TRBV20-1 with TRBJ2-5; the D gene is possibly TRBD1 (8 bases). Trimming removed 6 bases from V and 1 base from J, with 18 bases in between. CDR1 and CDR2 from the germline V gene are DFQATT and SNEGSKA (reference sequence). The CDR3 runs to 15 residues. CDR3 coding DNA: TGCAGTGCCCAGGGGGCTAGCGGAGTCCAAGAGACCCAGTACTTC. Protein product: CSAQGASGVQETQYF.

The chain employs TRBV4-3 and TRBJ2-7; 8 bases map to TRBD2. Per germline, CDR1 LGHNA and CDR2 YSLEER. The CDR3 has 16 residues. The ends lost 0 bases at V and 5 bases at J; junction bases unmatched: 9. For the CDR3, the DNA is TGCGCCAGCAGCCAAGATGCCCCGGGACTAGGCCACGAGCAGTACTTC. It translates to CASSQDAPGLGHEQYF.

This clonotype has a handful of counts. The chain uses TRBV29-1 and TRBJ2-5; 9 bases are shared with TRBD2. Germline-derived CDR1 and CDR2 are SQVTM and ANQGSEA. CDR3 size: 13 residues. With V trimmed by 5 bases and J by 4 bases, 5 bases remained unmatched. The DNA of the CDR3 is TGCAGCGTTAGGTTAGCGGGAGCAGAGACCCAGTACTTC. Residues: CSVRLAGAETQYF.

This clonotype has only a few counts. The chain carries TRBV11-2 and TRBJ2-1; D is perhaps TRBD1 (5 bases). V shed 5 bases and J shed 2 bases, with 19 bases lying between them. This CDR3 region has 17 residues. Per the germline V gene, CDR1 is SGHAT and CDR2 is FQNNGV. As DNA, the CDR3 is TGTGCCAGCAGCAGACAATTGTGGGGCAGAGCCTACAATGAGCAGTTCTTC. This gives the protein CASSRQLWGRAYNEQFF.

This clonotype was picked up a small number of times. The V call is TRBV15, the J call TRBJ2-3; no clear D. The CDR3 consists of 11 residues. Germline CDR1 reads LNHNV; CDR2 reads YYDKDF (reference sequence). V was cut by 8 bases and J by 7 bases, with 10 bases left in between. DNA for the CDR3: TGTGCCACCGGCACGAATTATACGCAGTATTTT. Translating gives CATGTNYTQYF.

In this sample, this clonotype turned up many times. The chain has TRBV28 and TRBJ2-7; 10 nucleotides line up with TRBD1. The CDR3 consists of 14 residues. J gave up 3 bases and V 7 bases, and 6 bases lay outside the gene matches. The germline V gene has CDR1 MDHEN and CDR2 SYDVKM. The CDR3 bases are TGTGCCAGCATCTCGGGACAGGGGTACTACGAGCAGTACTTC. This translates into CASISGQGYYEQYF.

The rearrangement joins TRBV18 to TRBJ2-7; tentatively, D is TRBD1 (5 bases). Trimming left V 3 bases short and J 5 bases short, with 8 bases between. Germline-derived CDR1 and CDR2 are KGHSH and LQKENI. The CDR3 totals 12 residues. Here the CDR3 DNA reads TGTGCCAGCTCACCCTCCAGGGACGAGCAGTACTTC. Its protein is CASSPSRDEQYF.

The chain joins TRBV14 to TRBJ2-1; 10 positions agree with TRBD2. This CDR3 has 18 amino acids. Germline assignment: CDR1 SGHDN and CDR2 FVKESK. J was trimmed by 7 bases and V by 2 bases; bases with no gene match: 14. The CDR3 here is CASSQSWRASGRGNEQFF. The CDR3 nucleotides are TGTGCCAGCAGCCAATCTTGGAGGGCGAGCGGGAGGGGAAATGAGCAGTTCTTC.

The chain links TRBV28 to TRBJ2-7; TRBD2 matches at 8 bases. The CDR3 has 14 residues. Per germline, CDR1 MDHEN and CDR2 SYDVKM. Trimming took 8 bases from V and 6 from J; bases not matched to a gene: 12. The CDR3 sequence is CASDTAGGSPEQYF. The CDR3 region has the DNA TGTGCCAGCGACACGGCGGGAGGTTCACCCGAGCAGTACTTC. Variable domain in full (rest from reference TRBV28 and TRBJ2-7): DVKVTQSSRYLVKRTGEKVFLECVQDMDHENMFWYRQDPGLGLRLIYFSYDVKMKEKGDIPEGYSVSREKKERFSLILESASTNQTSMYLCASDTAGGSPEQYFGPGTRLTVT.

This rearrangement joins TRBV29-1 to TRBJ2-7; D is ambiguous. V was trimmed by 6 bases and J by 2 bases, leaving 17 bases between them. The V gene's germline CDR1 is SQVTM and CDR2 ANQGSEA. The CDR3 length is 14 residues. The CDR3 sequence: CSVPRPLTTYEQYF. Here the CDR3 DNA reads TGCAGCGTCCCCCGGCCCCTCACCACCTACGAGCAGTACTTC.

This clonotype was seen only a few times. The V and J genes are TRBV5-1 and TRBJ2-1, with no clear D. The CDR3 consists of 15 residues. Between the trimmed V and J ends, which lost 1 base and 9 bases, there was a span of 17 bases. Germline V lookup: CDR1 SGHRS, CDR2 YFSETQ. The CDR3 DNA is TGCGCCAGCAGCTTGAGCGCCGGGTGGCGCAGTGAGCAGTTCTTC. Protein product: CASSLSAGWRSEQFF.

The rearrangement joins TRBV20-1 to TRBJ2-1; unclear D gene. Germline CDR1 DFQATT, CDR2 SNEGSKA (reference sequence). This CDR3 comprises 10 residues. The germline V and J ends were trimmed by 0 bases and 8 bases, with 2 bases remaining between them. The CDR3 DNA is TGCAGTGCTAGAGATGATGAGCAGTTCTTC. Translation gives CSARDDEQFF.